This is a list of T cell receptor beta chains from one sample in a study of cytomegalovirus exposure and HLA in healthy donors. Generated by immunoSEQ multiplex PCR, the TCRdb table keeps only in-frame clones and is missing some. The sample table includes 75,000 to 85,000 clones. The material sequenced was PBMCs. All receptors derive from a man between 45 and 60 years old in good health and CMV-seronegative. Each CDR3 is given with its conserved first and last residue. A D gene is named only where the DNA matches it firmly.

v_call d_call cdr3_aa
TRBV7-3 TRBD2 CASSQRVRGDRTDTQYF
TRBV11-3 . CASSLGATDTQYF
TRBV7-2 . CASSRGLGGTEAFF
TRBV5-6 . CASSLRDFGGGYTF
TRBV20-1 . CSASNYEQYF
TRBV5-5 TRBD1 CASSPGGMGNTEAFF
TRBV14 . CASSQEPRGGNTIYF
TRBV6-1 TRBD2 CASSEDPLAGEFF
TRBV18 TRBD2 CASSPGTSGAYSYEQYF
TRBV7-9 TRBD2 CASSLGGGENIQYF
TRBV5-6 . CASSDDSSYEQYF
TRBV5-4 . CASSLDRSNSYEQYF
TRBV6-1 . CASSEIQGSQPQHF
TRBV11-2 TRBD1 CASSWDRGNTGELFF
TRBV27 . CAVRAGALNSPLHF
TRBV11-2 TRBD1 CASSLGQGNTEAFF
TRBV19 . CASSPRGLTEAFF
TRBV7-7 . CASSPDRNSYEQYF
TRBV28 TRBD1 CASGTGPNYGYTF
TRBV9 TRBD1 CASSVGDSTYGYTF
TRBV28 . CASSLTGQGNQPQHF
TRBV6-1 . CASSEALLIYPGQPQHF
TRBV30 . CAWSEGHLPEQYF
TRBV9 TRBD1 CASSVAGGNTEAFF
TRBV18 . CASSPAYEQYF
TRBV21-1 . CASRNKWRVYEQYF
TRBV6-1 TRBD1 CASSALDRGYNEQFF
TRBV28 . CASLLTAEKLFF
TRBV7-6 . CASSQSTGVGGNTIYF
TRBV9 TRBD2 CASSPGTSGVETQYF
TRBV2 . CASSEWSGSPTQYF
TRBV7-9 . CASSSIAAVGYTF
TRBV9 . CASSVDSGELFF
TRBV6-5 TRBD1 CASSYGGQVASYEQYF
TRBV7-9 TRBD1 CATGGGNYGYTF
TRBV5-3 TRBD1 CARSWTGETEAFF
TRBV6-1 TRBD2 CASRGLAGVVTQYF
TRBV7-7 . CASSLGLSGTDTQYF
TRBV5-1 . CASSPEAGDSGNTIYF
TRBV18 . CASSPGEQETQYF